This T cell receptor beta chain came from a study of blood T cell repertoires in COVID-19. The data were produced by immunoSEQ multiplex PCR, yet TCRdb's version contains in-frame clones alone and is incomplete. The sample lists 650,000 to 800,000 clones, more than 80% seen once, with about 0.26% in the top ten. The receptor was derived from a woman aged 18-30 years with acute or convalescent COVID-19. Specimen: peripheral blood.

The CDR3 nucleotides read TGTGCCAGCAGCGGGGGGGCAGATACGCAGTATTTT. Residues: CASSGGADTQYF. This sequence joins TRBV11-2 and TRBJ2-3, with 7 nucleotides matching TRBD2. Germline V gene sequence: CDR1 SGHAT, CDR2 FQNNGV. With V trimmed by 5 bases and J by 4 bases, 0 bases remained unmatched. The CDR3 is made up of 12 amino acids.